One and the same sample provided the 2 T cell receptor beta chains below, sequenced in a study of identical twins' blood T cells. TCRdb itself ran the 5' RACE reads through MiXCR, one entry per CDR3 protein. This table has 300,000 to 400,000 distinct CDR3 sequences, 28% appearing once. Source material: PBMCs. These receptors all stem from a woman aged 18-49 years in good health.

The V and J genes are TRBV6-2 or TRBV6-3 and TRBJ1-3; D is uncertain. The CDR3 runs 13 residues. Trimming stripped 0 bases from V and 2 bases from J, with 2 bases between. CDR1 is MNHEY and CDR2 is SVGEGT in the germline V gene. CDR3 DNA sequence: TGTGCCAGCAGTTACTCGACTGGAAACACCATATATTTT. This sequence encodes CASSYSTGNTIYF.

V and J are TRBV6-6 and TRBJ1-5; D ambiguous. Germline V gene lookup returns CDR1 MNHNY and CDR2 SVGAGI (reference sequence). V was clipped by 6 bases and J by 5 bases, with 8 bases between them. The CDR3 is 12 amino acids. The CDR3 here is CASRNNDQPQHF. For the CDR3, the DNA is TGTGCCAGCAGGAACAACGATCAGCCCCAGCATTTT.